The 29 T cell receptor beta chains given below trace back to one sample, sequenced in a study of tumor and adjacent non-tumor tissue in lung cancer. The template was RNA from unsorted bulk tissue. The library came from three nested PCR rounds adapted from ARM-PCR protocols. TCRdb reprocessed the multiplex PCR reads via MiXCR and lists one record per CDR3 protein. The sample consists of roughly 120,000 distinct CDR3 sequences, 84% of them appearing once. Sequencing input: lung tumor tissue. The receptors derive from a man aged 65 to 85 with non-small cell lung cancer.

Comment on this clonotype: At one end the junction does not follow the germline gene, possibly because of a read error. The CDR3 nucleotides are TGCGCCTGCGGGCGCTGGGGATTGCGGACCGGGGAGCTGTTTTTC. This gives the protein CACGRWGLRTGELFF. The rearrangement links TRBV10-1 to TRBJ2-2; D perhaps matches TRBD2 (5 bases). The CDR3 is 15 amino acids. The germline CDR1 and CDR2 sequences are WNHNN and SYGVQD (reference sequence).

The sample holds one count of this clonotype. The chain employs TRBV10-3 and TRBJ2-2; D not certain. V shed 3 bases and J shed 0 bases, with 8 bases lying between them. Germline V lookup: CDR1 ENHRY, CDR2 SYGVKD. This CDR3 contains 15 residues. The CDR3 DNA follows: TGTGCCATCAGTGAATTATCCGCGAACACCGGGGAGCTGTTTTTT. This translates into CAISELSANTGELFF.

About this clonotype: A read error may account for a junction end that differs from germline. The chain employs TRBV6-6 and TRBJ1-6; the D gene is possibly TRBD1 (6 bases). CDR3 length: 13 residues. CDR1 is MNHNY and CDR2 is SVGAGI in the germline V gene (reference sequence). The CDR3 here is CACSYSDRTPLHF. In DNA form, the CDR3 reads TGTGCCTGCAGTTACTCCGACAGGACACCCCTGCACTTT.

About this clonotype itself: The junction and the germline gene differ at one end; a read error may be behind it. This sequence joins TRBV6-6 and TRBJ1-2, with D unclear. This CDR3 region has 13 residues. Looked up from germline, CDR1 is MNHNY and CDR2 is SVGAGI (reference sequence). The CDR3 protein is CASNRGSKYGYKF. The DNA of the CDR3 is TGTGCCAGCAACCGGGGATCCAAGTATGGCTACAAGTTC.

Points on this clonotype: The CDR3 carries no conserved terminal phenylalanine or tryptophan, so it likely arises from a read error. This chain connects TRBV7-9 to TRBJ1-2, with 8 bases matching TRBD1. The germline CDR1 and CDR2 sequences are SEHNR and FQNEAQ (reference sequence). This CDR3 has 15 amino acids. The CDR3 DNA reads TGTGCCAGCAGCATCAAACAGGGGGATAACTATAGCTACACCTTG. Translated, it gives CASSIKQGDNYSYTL.

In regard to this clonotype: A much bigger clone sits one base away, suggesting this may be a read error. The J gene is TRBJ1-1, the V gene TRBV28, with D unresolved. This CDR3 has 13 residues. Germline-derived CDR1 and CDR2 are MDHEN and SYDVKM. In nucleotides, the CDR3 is TGTGTCAGCAGTTTAAATTTTATCATTGAAGCTTTCTTT. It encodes CVSSLNFIIEAFF.

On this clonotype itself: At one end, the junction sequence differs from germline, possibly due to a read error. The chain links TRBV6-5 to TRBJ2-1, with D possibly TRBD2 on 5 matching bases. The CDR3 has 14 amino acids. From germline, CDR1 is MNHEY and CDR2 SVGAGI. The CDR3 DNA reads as TGTACCAGCAGTTATAGTCCAGCCGGGGATGAGCAGTTCTTC. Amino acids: CTSSYSPAGDEQFF.

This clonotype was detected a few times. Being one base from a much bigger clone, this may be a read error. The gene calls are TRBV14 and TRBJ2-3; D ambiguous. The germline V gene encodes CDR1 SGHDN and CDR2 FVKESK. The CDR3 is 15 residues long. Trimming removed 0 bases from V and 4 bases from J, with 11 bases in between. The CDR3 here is CASSQEAVTADTQYF. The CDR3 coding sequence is TGTGCCAGCAGCCAAGAGGCAGTTACGGCAGATACGCAGTATTTT.

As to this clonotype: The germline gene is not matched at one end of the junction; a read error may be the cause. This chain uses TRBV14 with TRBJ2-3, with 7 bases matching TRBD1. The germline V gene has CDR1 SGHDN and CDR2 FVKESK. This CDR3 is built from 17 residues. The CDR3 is CVSSRYPVTGYTDAQYF. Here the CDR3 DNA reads TGTGTCAGCAGTCGATATCCCGTGACAGGGTACACAGATGCGCAGTATTTT.

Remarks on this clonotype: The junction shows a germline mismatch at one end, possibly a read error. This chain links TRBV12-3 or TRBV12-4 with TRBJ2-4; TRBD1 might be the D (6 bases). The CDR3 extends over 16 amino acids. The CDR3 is CVSTLAPGKGVNIQYF. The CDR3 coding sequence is TGTGTCAGCACTTTAGCTCCGGGAAAGGGGGTTAACATTCAGTACTTC.

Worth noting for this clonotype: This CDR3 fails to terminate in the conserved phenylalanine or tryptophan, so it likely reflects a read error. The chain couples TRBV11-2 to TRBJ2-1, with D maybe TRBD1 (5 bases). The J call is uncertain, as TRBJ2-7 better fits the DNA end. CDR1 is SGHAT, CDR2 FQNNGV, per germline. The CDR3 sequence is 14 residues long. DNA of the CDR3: TGTGCCAGCAGCTTACCGAGACAGTACAATGAGCAGTACATC. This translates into CASSLPRQYNEQYI.

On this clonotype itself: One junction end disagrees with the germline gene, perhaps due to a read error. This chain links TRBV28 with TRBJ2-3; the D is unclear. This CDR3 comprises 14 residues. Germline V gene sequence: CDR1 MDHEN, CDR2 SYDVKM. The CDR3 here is CAGSFLADTDTQYF. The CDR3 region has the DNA TGTGCCGGCAGTTTTTTAGCTGACACAGATACGCAGTATTTT.

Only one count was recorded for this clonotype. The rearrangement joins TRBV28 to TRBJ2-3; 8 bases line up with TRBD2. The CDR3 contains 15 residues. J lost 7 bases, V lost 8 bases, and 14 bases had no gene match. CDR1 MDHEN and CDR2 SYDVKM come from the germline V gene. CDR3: CASWGLGGAGNTQYF. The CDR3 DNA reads TGTGCCAGCTGGGGACTAGGGGGGGCGGGAAATACGCAGTATTTT.

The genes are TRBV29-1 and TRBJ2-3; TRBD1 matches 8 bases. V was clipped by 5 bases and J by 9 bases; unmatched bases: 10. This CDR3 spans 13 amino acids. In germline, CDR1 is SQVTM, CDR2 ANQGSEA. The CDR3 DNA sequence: TGCAGCGTTCCCCTTCAGGGGGCGGACACGCAGTATTTT. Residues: CSVPLQGADTQYF.

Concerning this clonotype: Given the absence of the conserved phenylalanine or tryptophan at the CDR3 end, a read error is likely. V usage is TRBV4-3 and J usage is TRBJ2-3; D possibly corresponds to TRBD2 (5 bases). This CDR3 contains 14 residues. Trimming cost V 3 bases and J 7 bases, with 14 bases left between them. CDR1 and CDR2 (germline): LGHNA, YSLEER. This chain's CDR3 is CASSQVSSGNTQYY. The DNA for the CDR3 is TGCGCCAGCAGCCAGGTTAGTTCCGGGAATACGCAGTATTAT.

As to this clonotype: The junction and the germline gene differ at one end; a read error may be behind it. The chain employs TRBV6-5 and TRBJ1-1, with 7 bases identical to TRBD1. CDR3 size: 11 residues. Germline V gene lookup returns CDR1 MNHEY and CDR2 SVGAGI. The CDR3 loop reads CAIRQGGEVFF. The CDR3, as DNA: TGTGCCATCAGACAGGGCGGCGAAGTTTTCTTT.

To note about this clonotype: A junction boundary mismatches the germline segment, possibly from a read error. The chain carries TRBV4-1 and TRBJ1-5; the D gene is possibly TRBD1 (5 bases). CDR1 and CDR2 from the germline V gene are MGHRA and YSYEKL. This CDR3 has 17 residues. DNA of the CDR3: TGCGCTAGCGCCAAGTATCTGACGGGGGATAGCAATAAGCCTCAGCATTTT. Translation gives CASAKYLTGDSNKPQHF.

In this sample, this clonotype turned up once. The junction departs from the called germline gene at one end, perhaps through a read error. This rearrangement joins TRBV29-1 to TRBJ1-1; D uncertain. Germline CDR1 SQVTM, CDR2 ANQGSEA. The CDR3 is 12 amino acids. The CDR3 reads CSVVLERPEAFF. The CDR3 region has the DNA TGCAGCGTTGTGTTGGAGAGGCCTGAGGCTTTCTTT.

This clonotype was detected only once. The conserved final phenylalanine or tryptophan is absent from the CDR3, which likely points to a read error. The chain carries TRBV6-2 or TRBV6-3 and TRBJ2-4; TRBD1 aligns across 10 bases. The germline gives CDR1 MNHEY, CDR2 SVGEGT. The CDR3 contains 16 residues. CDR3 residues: CVSSSRTGTGVYVQYL. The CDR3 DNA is TGTGTCAGCTCATCAAGAACCGGGACAGGGGTTTACGTTCAGTACCTC.

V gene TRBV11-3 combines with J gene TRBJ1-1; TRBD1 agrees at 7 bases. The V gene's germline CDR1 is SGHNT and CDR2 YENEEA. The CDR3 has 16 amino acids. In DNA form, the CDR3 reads TGTCCTAGCAGCCTCCGGGACAGAACCCTGAACACTGAAGCTTTCTTT. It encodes CPSSLRDRTLNTEAFF.

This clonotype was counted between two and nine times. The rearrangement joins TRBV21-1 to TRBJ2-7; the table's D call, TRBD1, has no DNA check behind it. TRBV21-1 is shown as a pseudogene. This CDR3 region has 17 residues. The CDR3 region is CASSKKGRQGTLYEQYF. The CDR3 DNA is TGTGCCAGCAGCAAAAAGGGGAGACAGGGGACACTCTACGAGCAGTACTTC.

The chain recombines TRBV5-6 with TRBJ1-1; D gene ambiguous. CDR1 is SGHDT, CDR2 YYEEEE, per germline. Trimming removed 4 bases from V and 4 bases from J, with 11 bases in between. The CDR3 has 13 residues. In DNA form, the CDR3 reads TGTGCCAGCAGCGCCAGGAGGCTCACTGAAGCTTTCTTT. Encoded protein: CASSARRLTEAFF.

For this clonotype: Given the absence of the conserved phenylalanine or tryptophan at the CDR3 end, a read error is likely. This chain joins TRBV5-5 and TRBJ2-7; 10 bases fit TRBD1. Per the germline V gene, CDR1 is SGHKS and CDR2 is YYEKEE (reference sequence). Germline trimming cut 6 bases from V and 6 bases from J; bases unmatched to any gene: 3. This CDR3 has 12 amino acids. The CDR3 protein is CASNWDRGEQYR. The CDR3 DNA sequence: TGTGCCAGCAACTGGGACAGGGGCGAGCAGTACCGC.

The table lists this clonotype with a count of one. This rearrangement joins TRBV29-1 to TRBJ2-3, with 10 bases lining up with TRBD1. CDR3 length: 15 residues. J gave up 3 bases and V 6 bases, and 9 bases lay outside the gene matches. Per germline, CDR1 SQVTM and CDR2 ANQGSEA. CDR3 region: CSVVTGTGETDTQYF. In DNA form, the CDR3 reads TGCAGCGTCGTGACCGGGACAGGGGAAACAGATACGCAGTATTTT.

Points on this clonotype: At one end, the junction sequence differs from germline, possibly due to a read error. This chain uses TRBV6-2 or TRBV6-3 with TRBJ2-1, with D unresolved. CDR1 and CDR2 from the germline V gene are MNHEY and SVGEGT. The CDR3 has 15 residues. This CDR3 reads CASSPELRNTNEQIF. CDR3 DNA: TGTGCCAGCAGTCCGGAGCTACGCAATACCAATGAGCAGATCTTC.

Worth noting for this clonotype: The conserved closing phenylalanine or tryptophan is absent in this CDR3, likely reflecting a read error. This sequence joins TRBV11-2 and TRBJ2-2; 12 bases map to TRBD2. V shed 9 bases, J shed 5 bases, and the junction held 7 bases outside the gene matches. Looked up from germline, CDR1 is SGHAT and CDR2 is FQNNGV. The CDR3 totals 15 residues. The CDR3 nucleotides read TGTGCCAGTAGCCCCCTAGCGGGGGGGACCGGGGAGCTGTTTATC. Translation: CASSPLAGGTGELFI.

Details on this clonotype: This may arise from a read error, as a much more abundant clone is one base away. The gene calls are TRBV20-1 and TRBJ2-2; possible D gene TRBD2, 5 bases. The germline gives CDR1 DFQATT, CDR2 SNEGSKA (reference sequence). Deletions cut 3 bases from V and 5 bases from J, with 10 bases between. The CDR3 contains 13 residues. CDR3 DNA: TGCAGTGCTAGCGGGGTTATAACCGGGGAGCTGTTTTTT. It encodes CSASGVITGELFF.

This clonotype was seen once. In DNA form, the CDR3 reads TGTGTCGCCGGGACAGGGGGCTTTACAGAAGCTTTCTTT. It specifies CVAGTGGFTEAFF. V usage is TRBV6-1 and J usage is TRBJ1-1, with TRBD1 matching 12 bases. The CDR3 contains 13 residues. The germline gives CDR1 MNHNS, CDR2 SASEGT.

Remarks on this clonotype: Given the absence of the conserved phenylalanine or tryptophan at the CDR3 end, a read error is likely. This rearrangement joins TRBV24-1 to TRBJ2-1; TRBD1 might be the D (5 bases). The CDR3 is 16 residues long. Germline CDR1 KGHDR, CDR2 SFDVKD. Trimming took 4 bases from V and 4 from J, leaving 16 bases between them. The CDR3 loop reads CATSDIGHGAYNEQFL. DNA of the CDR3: TGTGCCACCAGTGACATAGGCCATGGGGCTTACAATGAGCAGTTCTTA.